A selection of T cell receptor beta chains follows, all from one sample in a study of T-cell reconstitution after alpha-beta-depleted transplantation in children. TCRdb fed the PCR reads into MiXCR, producing one record per CDR3 protein. Here the sample spans around 700,000 distinct CDR3 sequences, around 13% being singletons. The material was PBMCs, obtained before TCRalphabeta/CD19-depleted stem cell transplant. The origin of the receptors is a girl aged 2-10 years with congenital amegakaryocytic thrombocytopenia, due to receive a stem cell transplant. Each CDR3 is given with its conserved first and last residue. A D gene is named only where the DNA matches it firmly. Clone size, where shown, is once, few, many, or a class for clones that have expanded.

D gene	V gene	J gene	clone size	CDR3 protein
TRBD1	TRBV29-1	TRBJ2-7	many	CSVESDREHYEQYF
TRBD2	TRBV20-1	TRBJ2-1	.	CSARDPIAGDLGEQFF
TRBD2	TRBV20-1	TRBJ2-7	.	CSATGTRAYEQYF
TRBD1	TRBV20-1	TRBJ2-2	many	CSARGDSTGELFF
.	TRBV7-9	TRBJ2-7	few	CASEGLTYEQYF
TRBD1	TRBV29-1	TRBJ2-5	.	CSVEAPGQVIETQYF
.	TRBV30	TRBJ2-3	few	CAWSVVSDTQYF
TRBD1	TRBV20-1	TRBJ2-7	.	CSAVGTGVGLSDEQYF
TRBD1	TRBV5-1	TRBJ2-7	few	CASSLLGQGVEQYF
.	TRBV20-1	TRBJ2-2	.	CSGHSDYGSGELFF
.	TRBV20-1	TRBJ2-1	many	CSASDSGGNEQFF
.	TRBV4-1	TRBJ1-3	.	CASSQIWTLSGNTIYF